Shown below are 13 T cell receptor beta chains from a single sample sequenced in a study. Each CDR3 protein is one row after TCRdb ran MiXCR on the RT-PCR reads. The table has fewer than 800,000 distinct CDR3 sequences, over 12% seen once. Sequencing was performed on memory CD4+ T cells from blood. The receptors here all came from a female donor in good health, serving as a healthy control.

The chain employs TRBV7-2 and TRBJ2-1; maybe TRBD1 (6 bases). The V gene lost 1 base and the J gene lost 9 bases, with 16 bases spanning the gap. The length of the CDR3 is 15 residues. CDR1 and CDR2 from the germline V gene are SGHTA and FQGNSA. CDR3 coding DNA: TGTGCCAGCAGCTTAGACAACTTCGAAGGGGGTGAGCAGTTCTTC. Protein: CASSLDNFEGGEQFF.

This clonotype came up a few times. The CDR3 sequence: CASSPRGEGTDTQYF. The CDR3 nucleotides read TGTGCCAGCAGCCCCAGGGGCGAGGGTACAGATACGCAGTATTTT. V and J are TRBV5-4 and TRBJ2-3; maybe TRBD1 (6 bases). Trimming removed 4 bases from V and 3 bases from J, with 15 bases in between. CDR3 length: 15 amino acids. CDR1 and CDR2 (germline): SGHNT, YYREEE (reference sequence).

The table lists this clonotype with a few counts. The V gene is TRBV20-1, the J gene TRBJ2-1; D is undetermined. Germline CDR1 DFQATT, CDR2 SNEGSKA (reference sequence). Trimming pared 0 bases from V and 13 bases from J, leaving 13 bases between. This CDR3 contains 12 residues. CDR3 sequence (DNA): TGCAGTGCTAGAGACCCGACCAGGCTCCAGTTCTTC. It is translated as CSARDPTRLQFF.

This clonotype was found a few times. This chain connects TRBV6-1 to TRBJ2-1; 9 nucleotides match TRBD2. There are 15 residues in the CDR3. Germline V lookup: CDR1 MNHNS, CDR2 SASEGT. V lost 1 base, J lost 6 bases, and 4 bases stayed unmatched. In DNA form, the CDR3 reads TGTGCCAGCAGTGAAGGGCCTAGCGGGACCAATGAGCAGTTCTTC. This translates into CASSEGPSGTNEQFF.

This sequence joins TRBV20-1 and TRBJ2-7, with TRBD2 identical over 8 bases. Germline V gene sequence: CDR1 DFQATT, CDR2 SNEGSKA (reference sequence). With V trimmed by 3 bases and J by 6 bases, 10 bases remained unmatched. The CDR3 sequence is 14 residues long. CDR3 nucleotide sequence: TGCAGTGCTAGTGACGGGAGGGCCTATTCCGAGCAGTACTTC. Amino acid sequence: CSASDGRAYSEQYF.

This clonotype was picked up a small number of times. The chain combines TRBV5-1 with TRBJ2-1; 9 nucleotides line up with TRBD2. The germline V gene encodes CDR1 SGHRS and CDR2 YFSETQ. Unmatched junction bases numbered 7, after V lost 8 bases and J lost 4 bases. The CDR3 extends over 14 amino acids. CDR3 nucleotides: TGCGCCAGTTCGAATAGCGGGAGATACAATGAGCAGTTCTTC. Protein sequence: CASSNSGRYNEQFF.

This clonotype was observed a few times. The chain employs TRBV30 and TRBJ2-5, with 11 bases aligning to TRBD2. Unmatched junction bases numbered 5, after V lost 4 bases and J lost 4 bases. CDR3 length: 14 amino acids. The germline gives CDR1 GTSNPN, CDR2 SVGIG (reference sequence). CDR3 sequence reads: CAWTLAGGGETQYF. CDR3 DNA sequence: TGTGCCTGGACTTTAGCGGGGGGGGGAGAGACCCAGTACTTC.

This chain uses TRBV7-8 with TRBJ2-7, with D unclear. Germline V CDR1 and CDR2: SGHVS, FQNEAQ. V lost 4 bases and J 0 bases, leaving 16 bases between the germline ends. The CDR3 runs to 16 residues. CDR3: CASSSQGAASSYEQYF. In nucleotides, the CDR3 is TGTGCCAGCAGCTCACAAGGCGCCGCCAGCTCCTACGAGCAGTACTTC.

This clonotype was detected ten times or more. The J gene is TRBJ2-1, the V gene TRBV10-3; 9 bases are shared with TRBD1. The CDR3 totals 17 residues. Germline trimming cut 0 bases from V and 6 bases from J; bases unmatched to any gene: 9. Germline values: CDR1 ENHRY, CDR2 SYGVKD. The CDR3 DNA reads as TGTGCCATCAGTGAGTCGCGCCCGGGACAGGGTATCAATGAGCAGTTCTTC. As protein: CAISESRPGQGINEQFF.

The chain uses TRBV24-1 and TRBJ1-2; D remains unclear. This CDR3 has 14 amino acids. The germline V and J ends were trimmed by 2 bases and 3 bases, with 9 bases remaining between them. CDR1 and CDR2 (germline): KGHDR, SFDVKD. The CDR3 coding sequence is TGTGCCACCAGTGATTCGCGGAAGGACTATGGCTACACCTTC. It translates to CATSDSRKDYGYTF.

A few counts support this clonotype. The rearrangement uses TRBV20-1 and TRBJ2-5; TRBD2 agrees at 11 bases. CDR3 length: 18 amino acids. V shed 6 bases, J shed 2 bases, and the junction held 17 bases outside the gene matches. CDR1 and CDR2 from the germline V gene are DFQATT and SNEGSKA (reference sequence). The CDR3 region is CSAQTSTSGILGQETQYF. The CDR3 DNA reads as TGCAGTGCCCAGACATCGACTAGCGGGATATTGGGGCAAGAGACCCAGTACTTC.

V and J are TRBV12-3 or TRBV12-4 and TRBJ1-1; a weak D match, TRBD1 (5 bases). CDR3 length equals 16 residues. Between the trimmed V and J ends, which lost 6 bases and 7 bases, there was a span of 24 bases. The CDR3 region has the DNA TGTGCCAGCAGCCCCCTAGCGGGACTCCGAAATAATGAAGCTTTCTTT. Translating gives CASSPLAGLRNNEAFF.

The chain employs TRBV11-2 and TRBJ2-1; TRBD2 agrees at 10 bases. The V gene end was trimmed by 7 bases and the J gene end by 6 bases; junction bases not matched to a gene: 9. Germline-derived CDR1 and CDR2 are SGHAT and FQNNGV. This CDR3 has 15 residues. The CDR3 protein is CASIPTSGFTNEQFF. CDR3 nucleotides: TGTGCCAGCATCCCGACTAGCGGGTTCACCAATGAGCAGTTCTTC.